The subject of this entry is one T cell receptor beta chain. TCRdb's copy holds only in-frame clones and misses some; the assay was immunoSEQ multiplex PCR. The sample has fewer than 300,000 clones; 91% are singletons. The data stem from a study of blood T cell repertoires in COVID-19. Study background: Sites in the United States, Italy and Spain provided acute and convalescent COVID-19 samples.

The ends were cut back, 3 bases at V and 2 bases at J, with 9 bases in the middle. The germline V gene has CDR1 LNHNV and CDR2 YYDKDF (reference sequence). CDR3 length equals 14 residues. The chain is built from TRBV15 and TRBJ2-3, with a possible D match to TRBD1 (5 bases). The TCR sequence derives from a woman in her 30s with COVID-19, enrolled during active disease. The sequenced sample consisted of peripheral blood. The CDR3 is CATSRSGHTDTQYF. The DNA for the CDR3 is TGTGCCACCAGCAGGTCAGGACACACAGATACGCAGTATTTT.